These 5 T cell receptor beta chains came from one sample sequenced in a study of shared clonotypes between healthy human individuals. Here immunoSEQ multiplex PCR was the method, and the copy in TCRdb shows in-frame clones only, minus some. The table has over a million clones, roughly 96% seen once. Sequencing was performed on naive CD4+ T cells sorted from blood. As to subset: CD45RA+ positively selected. Receptors were obtained from a man between 25 and 39 years old in good health.

The V call is TRBV5-6, the J call TRBJ2-2; D tentatively fits TRBD1 or TRBD2 (5 bases each). Germline V gene data show CDR1 as SGHDT and CDR2 as YYEEEE. CDR3 size: 15 residues. The V and J ends lost 4 bases and 10 bases respectively, with 20 bases between them. The CDR3 sequence: CASSPISGPLLELFF. Written as DNA, the CDR3 is TGTGCCAGCAGCCCTATTTCGGGACCCCTCTTGGAGCTGTTTTTT.

This chain links TRBV27 with TRBJ1-2; tentative D call: TRBD1 (6 bases). V lost 1 base and J lost 8, with 14 bases in between. Germline CDR1 MNHEY, CDR2 SMNVEV (reference sequence). CDR3 length: 14 residues. CDR3 region: CASSLWGAEEGYTF. CDR3 DNA: TGTGCCAGCAGTTTATGGGGGGCAGAGGAAGGCTACACCTTC.

CDR3 region: CASSYSRTSNNEQFF. DNA for the CDR3: TGTGCCAGCAGTTACTCGCGGACTAGCAACAATGAGCAGTTCTTC. This chain connects TRBV6-6 to TRBJ2-1; 8 positions match TRBD2. The length of the CDR3 is 15 residues. The germline V gene encodes CDR1 MNHNY and CDR2 SVGAGI (reference sequence). The V and J ends lost 0 bases and 5 bases, in that order; junction bases with no gene match: 3.

The chain has TRBV10-1 and TRBJ1-2; possibly TRBD1 for D (5 bases). Trimming took 11 bases from V and 4 from J, leaving 14 bases between them. The CDR3 runs 12 residues. Germline assignment: CDR1 WNHNN and CDR2 SYGVQD (reference sequence). In DNA form, the CDR3 reads TGCGCCGGGTACCGGGACCGCTATGGCTACACCTTC. This sequence encodes CAGYRDRYGYTF.

This chain links TRBV28 with TRBJ2-2; a weak D match, TRBD1 (6 bases). This CDR3 comprises 15 residues. V lost 9 bases to trimming and J lost 2 bases, with 16 bases between them. Germline CDR1 is MDHEN and CDR2 is SYDVKM. CDR3 sequence: CASTPRGTNTGELFF. In DNA form, the CDR3 reads TGTGCCAGTACTCCTCGTGGGACAAACACCGGGGAGCTGTTTTTT.